This entry lists 21 T cell receptor beta chains sequenced from one sample in a study of blood T cell repertoires in COVID-19. TCRdb's copy holds only in-frame clones and misses some; the assay was immunoSEQ multiplex PCR. The table has around 67,000 clones, about 81% seen once; the top ten hold 9.2%. Input material: peripheral blood. These receptors all stem from a human donor in a cohort sampled during active COVID-19.

This clone appeared once. The rearrangement links TRBV21-1 to TRBJ2-2; the table gives TRBD2 as D, unverified against the DNA. TRBV21-1 is termed a pseudogene. This CDR3 contains 19 residues. CDR3 sequence (DNA): TGTGCCAGCAGCAAAGCGGGATTAGCGAAGGGAATATGGTCCGGGGAGCTGTTTTTT. It translates to CASSKAGLAKGIWSGELFF.

V gene TRBV9 combines with J gene TRBJ2-1; D is possibly TRBD2 (5 bases). Trimming cost V 4 bases and J 0 bases, with 8 bases left between them. The V gene's germline CDR1 is SGDLS and CDR2 YYNGEE. The CDR3 covers 14 residues. CDR3 in DNA: TGTGCCAGCAGCCCTCGGGACTCCTACAATGAGCAGTTCTTC. Translating it yields CASSPRDSYNEQFF.

The rearrangement uses TRBV14 and TRBJ2-7, with a possible D match to TRBD2 (6 bases). Germline CDR1 and CDR2: SGHDN and FVKESK. The CDR3 length is 12 residues. Between the trimmed V and J ends, which lost 3 bases and 8 bases, there was a span of 11 bases. CDR3 amino acids: CASSQGTPQQYF. CDR3 sequence (DNA): TGTGCCAGCAGCCAGGGGACTCCCCAGCAGTACTTC.

This clone was seen only once. The chain has TRBV28 and TRBJ2-5; tentative D call: TRBD1 (5 bases). The CDR3 loop spans 15 amino acids. Between the trimmed V and J ends, which lost 6 bases and 1 base, there was a span of 15 bases. The germline V gene has CDR1 MDHEN and CDR2 SYDVKM. CDR3 loop: CASSSSPTAQETQYF. The CDR3 DNA reads TGTGCCAGCAGCTCCAGTCCGACAGCCCAAGAGACCCAGTACTTC.

V is TRBV15 and J is TRBJ2-1; 14 nucleotides align to TRBD2. CDR1 is LNHNV and CDR2 is YYDKDF in the germline V gene (reference sequence). The CDR3 covers 17 residues. With V trimmed by 5 bases and J by 8 bases, 11 bases remained unmatched. The CDR3 region is CATSPIAGTSGSDEQFF. As DNA, the CDR3 is TGTGCCACCAGCCCTATAGCAGGGACTAGCGGGAGCGATGAGCAGTTCTTC.

This clone was detected only once. The chain recombines TRBV27 with TRBJ2-2; 7 nucleotides align to TRBD2. Per the germline V gene, CDR1 is MNHEY and CDR2 is SMNVEV (reference sequence). The CDR3 is 15 amino acids. Trimming at V came to 1 base and at J to 5 bases, leaving 4 bases not matched to a gene. The CDR3 DNA reads TGTGCCAGCAGTTTATTGGCTAGCGGAACCGGGGAGCTGTTTTTT. Its translation is CASSLLASGTGELFF.

The chain carries TRBV19 and TRBJ1-5; D gene ambiguous. Per the germline V gene, CDR1 is LNHDA and CDR2 is SQIVND (reference sequence). The length of the CDR3 is 16 residues. The V end lost 3 bases, the J end lost 0 bases, and 12 bases lay between the germline ends. The CDR3 sequence: CASSMEDWDSNQPQHF. CDR3 sequence (DNA): TGTGCCAGTAGTATGGAGGATTGGGATAGCAATCAGCCCCAGCATTTT.

The V and J genes are TRBV5-1 and TRBJ2-1, with 9 bases matching TRBD1. The CDR3 loop spans 16 amino acids. Germline-derived CDR1 and CDR2 are SGHRS and YFSETQ. Trimming at V came to 3 bases and at J to 5 bases, leaving 9 bases not matched to a gene. The CDR3 sequence: CASSYPRDRDNNEQFF. CDR3 sequence (DNA): TGCGCCAGCAGCTATCCGCGGGACAGGGACAACAATGAGCAGTTCTTC.

The chain joins TRBV28 to TRBJ2-5; 8 bases align to TRBD2. Germline lookup yields CDR1 MDHEN and CDR2 SYDVKM. V lost 6 bases, J lost 7 bases, and 16 bases stayed unmatched. CDR3 length equals 16 residues. The CDR3 coding sequence is TGTGCCAGCAGCTCCTCCCAGGGACTAGGGGGGGGGACCCAGTACTTC. Translated: CASSSSQGLGGGTQYF. The full variable domain, completed using reference TRBV28 and TRBJ2-5, is DVKVTQSSRYLVKRTGEKVFLECVQDMDHENMFWYRQDPGLGLRLIYFSYDVKMKEKGDIPEGYSVSREKKERFSLILESASTNQTSMYLCASSSSQGLGGGTQYFGPGTRLLVL.

The V gene is TRBV11-2, the J gene TRBJ1-2, with D perhaps matching TRBD1 (6 bases). CDR1 is SGHAT and CDR2 is FQNNGV in the germline V gene. The CDR3 is 14 residues long. V was cut by 5 bases and J by 8 bases, with 18 bases left in between. The CDR3 DNA is TGTGCCAGCAGCCCCGCGGGGGGCGGTTGGGGCTACACCTTC. Residues: CASSPAGGGWGYTF.

The chain uses TRBV6-6 and TRBJ2-5, with 7 bases fitting TRBD1. V was pared by 6 bases and J by 5 bases, with 9 bases of the junction left unmatched. The CDR3 runs to 14 residues. CDR1 is MNHNY and CDR2 is SVGAGI in the germline V gene (reference sequence). The CDR3 DNA sequence: TGTGCCAGCAGCCTTACAGGGGTAGGGGAGACCCAGTACTTC. This translates into CASSLTGVGETQYF.

The chain uses TRBV19 and TRBJ1-1, with TRBD1 matching over 7 bases. V shed 8 bases and J 4 bases; nucleotides not matched to a gene: 10. The CDR3 has 14 amino acids. Germline CDR1 is LNHDA and CDR2 is SQIVND (reference sequence). The CDR3 nucleotides read TGTGCCAGTCGTTCGGCAACAGGGGTCACTGAAGCTTTCTTT. Protein sequence: CASRSATGVTEAFF. The whole variable domain, remainder taken from reference TRBV19 and TRBJ1-1, is DGGITQSPKYLFRKEGQNVTLSCEQNLNHDAMYWYRQDPGQGLRLIYYSQIVNDFQKGDIAEGYSVSREKKESFPLTVTSAQKNPTAFYLCASRSATGVTEAFFGQGTRLTVV.

The chain joins TRBV3-1 (or the pseudogene TRBV3-2) to TRBJ2-1; a possible D gene is TRBD1 (7 bases). V lost 2 bases to trimming and J lost 2 bases, with 16 bases between them. CDR1 and CDR2 from the germline V gene are LGHDT and YNNKEL (reference sequence). The CDR3 extends over 17 amino acids. The CDR3 region has the DNA TGTGCCAGCAGCCAACAGGGGGGAAGCGGAGCCTACAATGAGCAGTTCTTC. It encodes CASSQQGGSGAYNEQFF.

This chain connects TRBV7-8 to TRBJ2-1; maybe TRBD1 (8 bases). The CDR3 is 15 residues long. The germline CDR1 and CDR2 sequences are SGHVS and FQNEAQ. The ends were cut back, 5 bases at V and 8 bases at J, with 19 bases in the middle. The DNA for the CDR3 is TGTGCCAGCAGCCCAAGGGGGGGCAGGGGGCATGAGCAGTTCTTC. It encodes CASSPRGGRGHEQFF. Full variable domain (outside the CDR3, taken from reference TRBV7-8 and TRBJ2-1): GAGVSQSPRYKVAKRGQDVALRCDPISGHVSLFWYQQALGQGPEFLTYFQNEAQLDKSGLPSDRFFAERPEGSVSTLKIQRTQQEDSAVYLCASSPRGGRGHEQFFGPGTRLTVL.

This sequence joins TRBV30 and TRBJ1-4; D not resolved. CDR3 length: 13 amino acids. The V end lost 2 bases, the J end lost 8 bases, and 12 bases lay between the germline ends. Germline CDR1 GTSNPN, CDR2 SVGIG (reference sequence). The CDR3 protein is CAWSIATGEKLFF. The CDR3 DNA reads as TGTGCCTGGAGTATCGCTACGGGGGAAAAACTGTTTTTT.

This rearrangement joins TRBV14 to TRBJ2-7, with TRBD1 matching over 8 bases. After removal of 5 bases from V and 9 bases from J, the junction contained 9 bases not matched to a gene. Germline CDR1 and CDR2: SGHDN and FVKESK. The CDR3 length is 13 residues. In DNA form, the CDR3 reads TGTGCCAGCAGCTTCACGACAGGGGTAGTGCAGTACTTC. Translation gives CASSFTTGVVQYF.

This chain links TRBV7-6 with TRBJ1-3; D not certain. V lost 3 bases and J lost 0, with 9 bases in between. The germline gives CDR1 SGHVS, CDR2 FNYEAQ. This CDR3 has 15 amino acids. CDR3 DNA: TGTGCCAGCAGCTTTGGGCAGGACTCTGGAAACACCATATATTTT. This translates into CASSFGQDSGNTIYF.

This chain connects TRBV28 to TRBJ2-7; 8 nucleotides align to TRBD1. The CDR3 covers 12 residues. The V and J ends lost 6 bases and 6 bases, in that order; junction bases with no gene match: 4. CDR1 and CDR2 (germline): MDHEN, SYDVKM. CDR3 region: CASRTGVSEQYF. The CDR3 DNA is TGTGCCAGCAGGACAGGGGTTAGCGAGCAGTACTTC.

CDR3 in amino acids: CASSPYGTVSNQPQHF. The CDR3 nucleotides read TGTGCCAGTAGCCCATACGGGACAGTTAGCAATCAGCCCCAGCATTTT. The chain employs TRBV19 and TRBJ1-5; 7 bases map to TRBD1. The V segment lost 6 bases and the J segment 0 bases; nucleotides outside the gene matches: 8. Germline V gene sequence: CDR1 LNHDA, CDR2 SQIVND (reference sequence). The CDR3 length is 16 residues.

The V call is TRBV28, the J call TRBJ2-1; possible D gene TRBD2, 5 bases. CDR1 and CDR2 from the germline V gene are MDHEN and SYDVKM. CDR3 length equals 14 residues. Trimming removed 7 bases from V and 3 bases from J, with 13 bases in between. CDR3 amino acids: CASTGEGNYNEQFF. CDR3 DNA: TGTGCCAGCACCGGCGAGGGCAACTACAATGAGCAGTTCTTC.

The chain uses TRBV5-1 and TRBJ2-2; D is uncertain. The CDR3 spans 13 residues. The V and J ends lost 3 bases and 5 bases respectively, with 8 bases between them. Per the germline V gene, CDR1 is SGHRS and CDR2 is YFSETQ. The CDR3 loop reads CASSSGLTGELFF. DNA of the CDR3: TGCGCCAGCAGCTCCGGTCTAACCGGGGAGCTGTTTTTT.